Sequencing of this T cell receptor (beta chain) was carried out in a study of CD8 T cells in ankylosing spondylitis. In germline, CDR1 is DFQATT, CDR2 SNEGSKA (reference sequence). Trimming took 0 bases from V and 5 from J, leaving 10 bases between them. The CDR3 sequence is 13 residues long. This clonotype was counted at least ten times. In TCRdb, the 5' RACE reads were re-called with MiXCR into one record per CDR3 protein. The repertoire holds roughly 230,000 distinct CDR3 sequences, about 11% seen once, with about 3% in the top ten. The V gene is TRBV20-1, the J gene TRBJ2-5; D is uncertain. This clonotype originated in a male donor with ankylosing spondylitis or in good health (not recorded which). Sequencing was performed on blood, either unsorted or a sorted T cell fraction (not recorded which). The CDR3 DNA follows: TGCAGTGCTAGAGATAAACGGTGGGAGACCCAGTACTTC. This encodes CSARDKRWETQYF.